The clone carrying this T cell receptor (beta chain) was counted only a few times. Some clones are missing from TCRdb's copy, which holds only in-frame ones; the method was immunoSEQ multiplex PCR. The data show roughly 42,000 clones, about nine tenths seen once. On cycle 4 day 1 and cycle 7 day 1, as well as at baseline, blood was sampled. The sample is drawn from a study of OX40 agonist ivuxolimab in advanced cancers. Looking at the study overall: Past anti-PD-1, anti-PD-L1 or anti-CTLA-4 therapy was accepted, and roughly 37% had received some. Partial responses were observed in three patients, of whom one had hepatocellular carcinoma and two had cutaneous melanoma.

Here the sequenced sample was CD4+ or CD8+ T cells sorted from blood, taken in a trial of the OX40 agonist ivuxolimab. This clonotype was sampled from an adult with an advanced solid tumor such as melanoma, head and neck, liver or kidney cancer.

The CDR3 is CASSEGTDSRPQHF. DNA for the CDR3: TGTGCCAGTAGTGAGGGAACAGACAGTAGGCCCCAGCATTTT. The chain has TRBV19 and TRBJ1-5; a possible D gene is TRBD1 (5 bases). The CDR3 loop spans 14 amino acids. The V end lost 5 bases, the J end lost 9 bases, and 17 bases lay between the germline ends. Germline V gives CDR1 LNHDA, CDR2 SQIVND (reference sequence). Looking up the rest from reference TRBV19 and TRBJ1-5 gives the full variable domain: DGGITQSPKYLFRKEGQNVTLSCEQNLNHDAMYWYRQDPGQGLRLIYYSQIVNDFQKGDIAEGYSVSREKKESFPLTVTSAQKNPTAFYLCASSEGTDSRPQHFGDGTRLSIL.